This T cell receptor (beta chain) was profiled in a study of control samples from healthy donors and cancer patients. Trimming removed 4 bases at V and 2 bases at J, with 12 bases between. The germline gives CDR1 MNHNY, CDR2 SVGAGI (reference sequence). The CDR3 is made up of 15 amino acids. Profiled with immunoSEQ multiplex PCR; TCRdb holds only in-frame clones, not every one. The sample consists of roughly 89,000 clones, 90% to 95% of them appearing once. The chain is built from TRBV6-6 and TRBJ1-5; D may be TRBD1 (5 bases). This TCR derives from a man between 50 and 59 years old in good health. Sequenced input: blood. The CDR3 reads CASSSRDDRNQPQHF. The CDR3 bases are TGTGCCAGCAGTTCCCGGGACGACCGCAATCAGCCCCAGCATTTT.